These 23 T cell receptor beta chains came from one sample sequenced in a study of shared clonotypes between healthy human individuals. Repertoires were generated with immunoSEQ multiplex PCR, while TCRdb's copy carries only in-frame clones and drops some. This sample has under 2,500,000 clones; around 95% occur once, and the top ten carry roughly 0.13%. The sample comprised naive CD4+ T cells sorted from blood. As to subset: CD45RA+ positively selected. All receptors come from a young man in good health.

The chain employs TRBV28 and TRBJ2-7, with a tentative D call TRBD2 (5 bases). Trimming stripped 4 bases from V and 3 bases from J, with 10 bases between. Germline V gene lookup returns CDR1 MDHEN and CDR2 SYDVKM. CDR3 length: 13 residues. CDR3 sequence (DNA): TGTGCCAGCAGTTCCCCGGGGATCTACGAGCAGTACTTC. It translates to CASSSPGIYEQYF. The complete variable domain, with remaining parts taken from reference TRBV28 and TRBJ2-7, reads DVKVTQSSRYLVKRTGEKVFLECVQDMDHENMFWYRQDPGLGLRLIYFSYDVKMKEKGDIPEGYSVSREKKERFSLILESASTNQTSMYLCASSSPGIYEQYFGPGTRLTVT.

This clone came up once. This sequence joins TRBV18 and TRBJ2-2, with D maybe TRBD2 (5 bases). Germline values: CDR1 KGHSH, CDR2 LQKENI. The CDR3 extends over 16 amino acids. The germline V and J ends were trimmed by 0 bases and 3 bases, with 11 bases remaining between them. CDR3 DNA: TGTGCCAGCTCACCACCGTCTAGCCCCGACACCGGGGAGCTGTTTTTT. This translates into CASSPPSSPDTGELFF.

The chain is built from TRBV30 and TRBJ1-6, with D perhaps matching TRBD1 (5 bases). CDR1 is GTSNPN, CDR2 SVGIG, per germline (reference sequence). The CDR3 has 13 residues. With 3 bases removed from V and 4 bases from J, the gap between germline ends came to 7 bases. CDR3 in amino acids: CAWRGEYNSPLHF. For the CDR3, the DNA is TGTGCCTGGAGGGGGGAATATAATTCACCCCTCCACTTT.

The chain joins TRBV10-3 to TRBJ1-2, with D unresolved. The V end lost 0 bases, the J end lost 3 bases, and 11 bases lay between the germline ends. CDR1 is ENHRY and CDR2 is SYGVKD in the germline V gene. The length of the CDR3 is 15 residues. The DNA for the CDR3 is TGTGCCATCAGTGAGTCGGATGGAGGGTACTATGGCTACACCTTC. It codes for CAISESDGGYYGYTF.

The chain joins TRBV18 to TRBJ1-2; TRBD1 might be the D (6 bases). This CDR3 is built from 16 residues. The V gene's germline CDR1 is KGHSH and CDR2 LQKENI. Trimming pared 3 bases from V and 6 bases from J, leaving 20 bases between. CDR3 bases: TGTGCCAGCTCACCGTTGCCGGGACAACCGGTTAATGGCTACACCTTC. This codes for CASSPLPGQPVNGYTF.

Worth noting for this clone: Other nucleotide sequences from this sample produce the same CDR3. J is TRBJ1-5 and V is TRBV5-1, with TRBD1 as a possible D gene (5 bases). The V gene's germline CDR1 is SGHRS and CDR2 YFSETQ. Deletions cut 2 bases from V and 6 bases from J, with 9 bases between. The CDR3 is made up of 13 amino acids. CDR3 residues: CASSLSGTQPQHF. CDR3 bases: TGCGCCAGCAGCTTAAGCGGGACTCAGCCCCAGCATTTT.

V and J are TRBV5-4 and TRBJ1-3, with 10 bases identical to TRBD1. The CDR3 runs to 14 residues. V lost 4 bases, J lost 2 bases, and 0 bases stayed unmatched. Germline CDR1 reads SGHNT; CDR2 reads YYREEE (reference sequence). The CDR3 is CASSGTGAGNTIYF. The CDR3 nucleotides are TGTGCCAGCAGCGGGACAGGGGCTGGAAACACCATATATTTT.

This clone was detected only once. The CDR3 bases are TGTGCCATCAGTGAATCAAGCGGGAGTGCAGATACGCAGTATTTT. Translation: CAISESSGSADTQYF. This sequence joins TRBV10-3 and TRBJ2-3, with TRBD2 matching 8 bases. Germline V gives CDR1 ENHRY, CDR2 SYGVKD. V lost 3 bases and J lost 4; bases outside the gene matches: 6. The length of the CDR3 is 15 residues.

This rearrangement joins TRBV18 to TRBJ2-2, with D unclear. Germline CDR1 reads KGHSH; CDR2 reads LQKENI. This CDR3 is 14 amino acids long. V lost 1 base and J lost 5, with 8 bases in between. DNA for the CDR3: TGTGCCAGCTCACCACAGTCTGCTACCGGGGAGCTGTTTTTT. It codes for CASSPQSATGELFF.

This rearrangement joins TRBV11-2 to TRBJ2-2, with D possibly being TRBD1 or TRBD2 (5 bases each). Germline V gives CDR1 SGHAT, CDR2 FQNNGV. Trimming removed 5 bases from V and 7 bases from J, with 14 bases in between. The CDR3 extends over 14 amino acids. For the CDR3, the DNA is TGTGCCAGCAGCACCGGGACCCTCAACGGGGAGCTGTTTTTT. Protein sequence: CASSTGTLNGELFF. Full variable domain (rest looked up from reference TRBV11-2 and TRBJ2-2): EAGVAQSPRYKIIEKRQSVAFWCNPISGHATLYWYQQILGQGPKLLIQFQNNGVVDDSQLPKDRFSAERLKGVDSTLKIQPAKLEDSAVYLCASSTGTLNGELFFGEGSRLTVL.

As DNA, the CDR3 is TGTGCCAGCAGCTTAGCCCCTACAGGGCTCGGAAATTCACCCCTCCACTTT. Its protein product is CASSLAPTGLGNSPLHF. V gene TRBV7-9 combines with J gene TRBJ1-6, with D possibly TRBD1 on 6 matching bases. Germline assignment: CDR1 SEHNR and CDR2 FQNEAQ (reference sequence). The CDR3 totals 17 residues. The V gene lost 0 bases and the J gene lost 7 bases, with 16 bases spanning the gap.

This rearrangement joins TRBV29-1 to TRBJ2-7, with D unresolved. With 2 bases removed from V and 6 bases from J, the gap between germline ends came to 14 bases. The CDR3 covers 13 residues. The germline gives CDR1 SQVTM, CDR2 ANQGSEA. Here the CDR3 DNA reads TGCAGCGTTGAAAAAGGACGGAAGGGCGAGCAGTACTTC. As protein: CSVEKGRKGEQYF.

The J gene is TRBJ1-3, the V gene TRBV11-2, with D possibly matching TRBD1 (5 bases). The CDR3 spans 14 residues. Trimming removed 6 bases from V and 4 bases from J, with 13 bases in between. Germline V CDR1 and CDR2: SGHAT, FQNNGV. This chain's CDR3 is CASRSGLAGNTIYF. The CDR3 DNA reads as TGTGCCAGCAGGTCAGGGTTAGCAGGAAACACCATATATTTT.

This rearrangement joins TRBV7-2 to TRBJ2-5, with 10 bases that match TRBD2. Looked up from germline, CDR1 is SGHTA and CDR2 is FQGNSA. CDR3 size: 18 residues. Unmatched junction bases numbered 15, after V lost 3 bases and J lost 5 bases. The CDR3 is CASSLTGAASGRRETQYF. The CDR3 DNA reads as TGTGCCAGCAGCTTGACAGGGGCCGCTAGCGGGAGAAGGGAGACCCAGTACTTC.

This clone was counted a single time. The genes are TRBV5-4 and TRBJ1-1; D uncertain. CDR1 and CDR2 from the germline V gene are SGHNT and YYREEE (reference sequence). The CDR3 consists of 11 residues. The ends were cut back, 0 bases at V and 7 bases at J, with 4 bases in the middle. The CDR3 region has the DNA TGTGCCAGCAGCTTGGGGCTTGAAGCTTTCTTT. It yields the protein CASSLGLEAFF.

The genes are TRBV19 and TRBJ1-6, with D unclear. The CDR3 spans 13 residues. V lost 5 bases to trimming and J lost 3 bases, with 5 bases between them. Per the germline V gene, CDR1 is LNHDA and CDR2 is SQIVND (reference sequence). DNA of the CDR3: TGTGCCAGTAGTTCCTACTATAATTCACCCCTCCACTTT. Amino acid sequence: CASSSYYNSPLHF.

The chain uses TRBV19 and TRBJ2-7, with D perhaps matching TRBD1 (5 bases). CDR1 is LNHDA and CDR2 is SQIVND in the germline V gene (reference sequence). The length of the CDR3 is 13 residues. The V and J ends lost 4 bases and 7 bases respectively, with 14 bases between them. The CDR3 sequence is CASSKGAGIEQYF. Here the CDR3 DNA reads TGTGCCAGTAGTAAAGGGGCAGGGATAGAGCAGTACTTC.

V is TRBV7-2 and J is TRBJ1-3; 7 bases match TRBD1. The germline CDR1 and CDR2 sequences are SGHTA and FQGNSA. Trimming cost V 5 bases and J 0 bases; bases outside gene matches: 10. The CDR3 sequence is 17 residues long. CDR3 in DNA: TGTGCCAGCAGCCAAAGGACAGGTTCGAGCTCTGGAAACACCATATATTTT. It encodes CASSQRTGSSSGNTIYF.

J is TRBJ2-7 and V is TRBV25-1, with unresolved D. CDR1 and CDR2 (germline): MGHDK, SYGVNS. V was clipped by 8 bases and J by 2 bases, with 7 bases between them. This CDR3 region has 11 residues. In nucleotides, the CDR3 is TGTGCCAGCTCCAGAACCTACGAGCAGTACTTC. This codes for CASSRTYEQYF.

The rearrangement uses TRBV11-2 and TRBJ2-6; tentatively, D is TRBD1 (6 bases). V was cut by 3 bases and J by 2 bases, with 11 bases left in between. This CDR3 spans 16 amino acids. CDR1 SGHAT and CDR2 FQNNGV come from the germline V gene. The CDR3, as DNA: TGTGCCAGCAGCTTGCAGGGGAGCGCTGGGGCCAACGTCCTGACTTTC. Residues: CASSLQGSAGANVLTF.

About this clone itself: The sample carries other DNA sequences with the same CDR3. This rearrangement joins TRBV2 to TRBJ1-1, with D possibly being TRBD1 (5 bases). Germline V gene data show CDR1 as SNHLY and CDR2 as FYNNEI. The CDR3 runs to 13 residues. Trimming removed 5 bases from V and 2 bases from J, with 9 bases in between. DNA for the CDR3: TGTGCCAGCAGTTTTGGGGGAAACACTGAAGCTTTCTTT. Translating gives CASSFGGNTEAFF.

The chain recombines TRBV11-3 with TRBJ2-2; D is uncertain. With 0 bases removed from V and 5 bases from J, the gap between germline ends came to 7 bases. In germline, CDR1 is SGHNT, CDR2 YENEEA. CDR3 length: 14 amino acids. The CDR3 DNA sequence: TGTGCCAGCAGCTTAGAAGGGTGGACCGGGGAGCTGTTTTTT. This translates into CASSLEGWTGELFF.

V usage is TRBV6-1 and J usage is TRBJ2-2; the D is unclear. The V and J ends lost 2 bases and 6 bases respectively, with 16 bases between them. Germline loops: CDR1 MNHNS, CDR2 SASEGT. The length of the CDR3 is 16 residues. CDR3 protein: CASSERRARWAGELFF. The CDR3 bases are TGTGCCAGCAGTGAAAGACGAGCCCGGTGGGCCGGGGAGCTGTTTTTT.